Shown below are 24 T cell receptor beta chains from a single sample sequenced in a study of graft-versus-host responses after intestinal transplantation. Profiling relied on immunoSEQ multiplex PCR, and the TCRdb table lists in-frame clones only, not all of them. The profile shows 45,000 to 55,000 clones, roughly 93% of them singletons. The specimen comprised PBMCs, sampled about 790 days after a first intestinal transplant, on the day of a second. These receptors came from a human patient who received an intestinal transplant, so some T cells may come from the graft donor.

V is TRBV9 and J is TRBJ2-1; 11 nucleotides align to TRBD2. CDR3 size: 16 residues. The junction had 4 bases not matched to a gene; V was cut back by 4 bases and J by 1 base. Per the germline V gene, CDR1 is SGDLS and CDR2 is YYNGEE. DNA for the CDR3: TGTGCCAGCAGCCGGACTAGCGGGTGGTCCTACAATGAGCAGTTCTTC. Protein: CASSRTSGWSYNEQFF.

The gene calls are TRBV28 and TRBJ1-5; D unclear. Per the germline V gene, CDR1 is MDHEN and CDR2 is SYDVKM. The CDR3 sequence is 13 residues long. The ends were cut back, 0 bases at V and 5 bases at J, with 5 bases in the middle. For the CDR3, the DNA is TGTGCCAGCAGTTTATGGCCCGATCAGCCCCAGCATTTT. The encoded protein is CASSLWPDQPQHF.

V is TRBV7-3 and J is TRBJ2-3; the match to TRBD2 covers 7 bases. The CDR3 length is 14 residues. With V trimmed by 5 bases and J by 5 bases, 7 bases remained unmatched. CDR1 is SGHTA, CDR2 FQGTGA, per germline. The CDR3 region has the DNA TGTGCCAGCAGCGACAGCGGGATGGGAGATACGCAGTATTTT. Its translation: CASSDSGMGDTQYF.

CDR3 in amino acids: CASSSYEGPYF. CDR3 nucleotide sequence: TGTGCCAGCAGCTCCTATGAGGGACCGTACTTC. J is TRBJ2-5 and V is TRBV11-2, with D perhaps matching TRBD1 or TRBD2 (5 bases each). From germline, CDR1 is SGHAT and CDR2 FQNNGV. This CDR3 has 11 amino acids. V gave up 4 bases and J gave up 13 bases, with 13 bases separating them.

This rearrangement joins TRBV11-2 to TRBJ2-7; 7 positions match TRBD2. Germline trimming cut 7 bases from V and 2 bases from J; bases unmatched to any gene: 11. This CDR3 comprises 15 residues. Germline loops: CDR1 SGHAT, CDR2 FQNNGV. CDR3 sequence (DNA): TGTGCCAGCACCCTTATCCTAGCGGCTCCCTACGAGCAGTACTTC. Translated: CASTLILAAPYEQYF.

Worth noting for this clone: The junction departs from the called germline gene at one end, perhaps through a read error. The J gene is TRBJ2-2, the V gene TRBV18; 10 nucleotides line up with TRBD2. Germline loops: CDR1 KGHSH, CDR2 LQKENI. This CDR3 has 16 residues. CDR3 DNA sequence: TGTGCCAGCTCACCGTCGCTAGCGGGAGTGGTCGGGGAGCTGGTTTTT. Amino acids: CASSPSLAGVVGELVF.

This chain uses TRBV25-1 with TRBJ1-5; D is undetermined. The CDR3 is made up of 14 amino acids. V was clipped by 2 bases and J by 4 bases, with 9 bases between them. Germline assignment: CDR1 MGHDK and CDR2 SYGVNS. In DNA form, the CDR3 reads TGTGCCAGCAGTGAACCGGGCCCTAATCAGCCCCAGCATTTT. Amino acid sequence: CASSEPGPNQPQHF.

J is TRBJ2-6 and V is TRBV19; TRBD1 or TRBD2 may be the D gene (6 bases each). Per germline, CDR1 LNHDA and CDR2 SQIVND (reference sequence). Trimming stripped 5 bases from V and 1 base from J, with 12 bases between. CDR3 length: 16 amino acids. The chain's CDR3 is CASSVPGASGANVLTF. CDR3 bases: TGTGCCAGTAGTGTCCCGGGGGCGTCTGGGGCCAACGTCCTGACTTTC.

J is TRBJ2-7 and V is TRBV6-5; weak D call: TRBD2 (5 bases). Trimming took off 7 bases at V and 7 bases at J, with 23 bases between the two ends. The CDR3 sequence is 15 residues long. From germline, CDR1 is MNHEY and CDR2 SVGAGI. CDR3 in DNA: TGTGCCAGCAATCCACTGGACTCCCCACCTAGGGAGCAGTACTTC. Protein: CASNPLDSPPREQYF.

The chain recombines TRBV5-1 with TRBJ2-3; no definite D call. The V end lost 1 base, the J end lost 4 bases, and 7 bases lay between the germline ends. Germline CDR1 SGHRS, CDR2 YFSETQ. The CDR3 runs 13 residues. The CDR3 region is CASSLTSPDTQYF. The CDR3 DNA is TGCGCCAGCAGCTTGACCTCTCCAGATACGCAGTATTTT.

The chain links TRBV7-8 to TRBJ1-2; no clear D gene. The CDR3 spans 14 residues. Germline CDR1 is SGHVS and CDR2 is FQNEAQ. Trimming took 8 bases from V and 0 from J, leaving 13 bases between them. CDR3 DNA sequence: TGTGCCAGCGCATACTCGGGAGCTAACTATGGCTACACCTTC. It translates to CASAYSGANYGYTF.

The chain recombines TRBV9 with TRBJ2-3, with no clear D. V lost 3 bases and J 2 bases, leaving 22 bases between the germline ends. This CDR3 spans 18 amino acids. Germline CDR1 reads SGDLS; CDR2 reads YYNGEE. The CDR3 coding sequence is TGTGCCAGCAGCGCCTCGACGAGAGCCCAAGGCCCCACAGATACGCAGTATTTT. Amino acids: CASSASTRAQGPTDTQYF.

Comments on this clone: The sample holds other DNA sequences that translate to the same CDR3. The rearrangement uses TRBV2 and TRBJ1-4; 8 nucleotides match TRBD1. V trimming: 7 bases; J trimming: 4 bases; junction bases outside the gene matches: 5. Germline lookup yields CDR1 SNHLY and CDR2 FYNNEI. CDR3 length: 14 residues. The CDR3 loop is CASTQGAGNEKLFF. As DNA, the CDR3 is TGTGCCAGCACCCAGGGGGCCGGTAATGAAAAACTGTTTTTT.

The genes are TRBV11-1 and TRBJ2-7; weak D call: TRBD2 (6 bases). Germline CDR1 is SGHAT and CDR2 is FQDESV (reference sequence). The CDR3 covers 15 residues. V lost 3 bases to trimming and J lost 2 bases, with 14 bases between them. The CDR3 sequence: CASSFYGGRTYEQYF. CDR3 DNA sequence: TGTGCCAGCAGCTTCTATGGGGGGAGGACCTACGAGCAGTACTTC.

This clone was counted once. This sequence joins TRBV9 and TRBJ2-3; a possible D gene is TRBD2 (6 bases). V dropped 1 base and J dropped 2 bases, with 11 bases sitting between them. This CDR3 is 15 amino acids long. The germline V gene encodes CDR1 SGDLS and CDR2 YYNGEE. The CDR3 here is CASSVRLDLTDTQYF. The DNA of the CDR3 is TGTGCCAGCAGCGTAAGACTAGACCTCACAGATACGCAGTATTTT.

The J gene is TRBJ2-3, the V gene TRBV10-1; D unclear. Germline V gene sequence: CDR1 WNHNN, CDR2 SYGVQD (reference sequence). Trimming cost V 3 bases and J 2 bases, with 9 bases left between them. This CDR3 has 14 residues. The CDR3 DNA reads as TGCGCCAGCAGTGAATGGCAGACCACAGATACGCAGTATTTT. This encodes CASSEWQTTDTQYF.

The chain joins TRBV18 to TRBJ2-5; D is unclear. Looked up from germline, CDR1 is KGHSH and CDR2 is LQKENI. The CDR3 extends over 14 amino acids. Trimming shortened V by 3 bases and J by 1 base, and 9 bases separated the two germline ends. CDR3 protein: CASSPQPGQETQYF. The CDR3 nucleotides read TGTGCCAGCTCACCCCAACCCGGCCAAGAGACCCAGTACTTC. The full variable domain, rest sourced from reference TRBV18 and TRBJ2-5, is NAGVMQNPRHLVRRRGQEARLRCSPMKGHSHVYWYRQLPEEGLKFMVYLQKENIIDESGMPKERFSAEFPKEGPSILRIQQVVRGDSAAYFCASSPQPGQETQYFGPGTRLLVL.

The V call is TRBV5-1, the J call TRBJ2-4; D possibly corresponds to TRBD1 (6 bases). V lost 5 bases and J 8 bases, leaving 17 bases between the germline ends. The germline CDR1 and CDR2 sequences are SGHRS and YFSETQ. The CDR3 extends over 14 amino acids. CDR3 DNA sequence: TGCGCCAGCAGACAGATTGGGGGCAGGGACATTCAGTACTTC. Translated: CASRQIGGRDIQYF. The variable domain in full, completed from reference TRBV5-1 and TRBJ2-4, reads KAGVTQTPRYLIKTRGQQVTLSCSPISGHRSVSWYQQTPGQGLQFLFEYFSETQRNKGNFPGRFSGRQFSNSRSEMNVSTLELGDSALYLCASRQIGGRDIQYFGAGTRLSVL.

CDR3 DNA: TGTGCCAGTAGTATACTAAGGGGGCGGAACACTGAAGCTTTCTTT. It codes for CASSILRGRNTEAFF. The rearrangement joins TRBV19 to TRBJ1-1; 7 nucleotides match TRBD1. Losses at the gene ends were 2 bases for V and 1 base for J; bases not matched to a gene: 4. CDR3 length: 15 residues. Germline V lookup: CDR1 LNHDA, CDR2 SQIVND (reference sequence).

V and J are TRBV4-1 and TRBJ1-4, with D possibly matching TRBD1 (6 bases). In germline, CDR1 is MGHRA, CDR2 YSYEKL. The V gene lost 1 base and the J gene lost 5 bases, with 17 bases spanning the gap. There are 17 residues in the CDR3. As DNA, the CDR3 is TGCGCCAGCAGCCAAGCAAGGTACGGGGGGCTAAATGAAAAACTGTTTTTT. It encodes CASSQARYGGLNEKLFF.

The CDR3 DNA follows: TGCGCCAGCAGTGAGTCGAAAGCGGGCGAGCAGTACTTC. Translated: CASSESKAGEQYF. The rearrangement uses TRBV10-1 and TRBJ2-7; D is perhaps TRBD2 (6 bases). Germline V gives CDR1 WNHNN, CDR2 SYGVQD (reference sequence). This CDR3 comprises 13 residues. V was clipped by 0 bases and J by 6 bases, with 9 bases between them.

This chain links TRBV5-1 with TRBJ2-2; 9 bases agree with TRBD2. Unmatched junction bases numbered 5, after V lost 5 bases and J lost 3 bases. Germline-derived CDR1 and CDR2 are SGHRS and YFSETQ. The CDR3 consists of 15 residues. CDR3 nucleotides: TGCGCCAGCAGGGCGGGAGGGCAGGACACCGGGGAGCTGTTTTTT. It is translated as CASRAGGQDTGELFF.

Here the CDR3 reads CASSEMAQGEKLFF. For the CDR3, the DNA is TGTGCCAGCAGTGAAATGGCCCAGGGTGAAAAACTGTTTTTT. The J gene is TRBJ1-4, the V gene TRBV2; a possible D gene is TRBD1 (5 bases). Germline V CDR1 and CDR2: SNHLY, FYNNEI. Trimming left V 2 bases short and J 7 bases short, with 11 bases between. The CDR3 loop spans 14 amino acids.

The chain joins TRBV13 to TRBJ2-3; 8 nucleotides align to TRBD2. Germline V lookup: CDR1 PRHDT, CDR2 FYEKMQ (reference sequence). This CDR3 has 17 residues. V lost 4 bases and J lost 3; bases outside the gene matches: 12. The CDR3 DNA sequence: TGTGCCAGCAGCTCGATAGCGGGAAGGGGAGGAACAGATACGCAGTATTTT. As protein: CASSSIAGRGGTDTQYF.